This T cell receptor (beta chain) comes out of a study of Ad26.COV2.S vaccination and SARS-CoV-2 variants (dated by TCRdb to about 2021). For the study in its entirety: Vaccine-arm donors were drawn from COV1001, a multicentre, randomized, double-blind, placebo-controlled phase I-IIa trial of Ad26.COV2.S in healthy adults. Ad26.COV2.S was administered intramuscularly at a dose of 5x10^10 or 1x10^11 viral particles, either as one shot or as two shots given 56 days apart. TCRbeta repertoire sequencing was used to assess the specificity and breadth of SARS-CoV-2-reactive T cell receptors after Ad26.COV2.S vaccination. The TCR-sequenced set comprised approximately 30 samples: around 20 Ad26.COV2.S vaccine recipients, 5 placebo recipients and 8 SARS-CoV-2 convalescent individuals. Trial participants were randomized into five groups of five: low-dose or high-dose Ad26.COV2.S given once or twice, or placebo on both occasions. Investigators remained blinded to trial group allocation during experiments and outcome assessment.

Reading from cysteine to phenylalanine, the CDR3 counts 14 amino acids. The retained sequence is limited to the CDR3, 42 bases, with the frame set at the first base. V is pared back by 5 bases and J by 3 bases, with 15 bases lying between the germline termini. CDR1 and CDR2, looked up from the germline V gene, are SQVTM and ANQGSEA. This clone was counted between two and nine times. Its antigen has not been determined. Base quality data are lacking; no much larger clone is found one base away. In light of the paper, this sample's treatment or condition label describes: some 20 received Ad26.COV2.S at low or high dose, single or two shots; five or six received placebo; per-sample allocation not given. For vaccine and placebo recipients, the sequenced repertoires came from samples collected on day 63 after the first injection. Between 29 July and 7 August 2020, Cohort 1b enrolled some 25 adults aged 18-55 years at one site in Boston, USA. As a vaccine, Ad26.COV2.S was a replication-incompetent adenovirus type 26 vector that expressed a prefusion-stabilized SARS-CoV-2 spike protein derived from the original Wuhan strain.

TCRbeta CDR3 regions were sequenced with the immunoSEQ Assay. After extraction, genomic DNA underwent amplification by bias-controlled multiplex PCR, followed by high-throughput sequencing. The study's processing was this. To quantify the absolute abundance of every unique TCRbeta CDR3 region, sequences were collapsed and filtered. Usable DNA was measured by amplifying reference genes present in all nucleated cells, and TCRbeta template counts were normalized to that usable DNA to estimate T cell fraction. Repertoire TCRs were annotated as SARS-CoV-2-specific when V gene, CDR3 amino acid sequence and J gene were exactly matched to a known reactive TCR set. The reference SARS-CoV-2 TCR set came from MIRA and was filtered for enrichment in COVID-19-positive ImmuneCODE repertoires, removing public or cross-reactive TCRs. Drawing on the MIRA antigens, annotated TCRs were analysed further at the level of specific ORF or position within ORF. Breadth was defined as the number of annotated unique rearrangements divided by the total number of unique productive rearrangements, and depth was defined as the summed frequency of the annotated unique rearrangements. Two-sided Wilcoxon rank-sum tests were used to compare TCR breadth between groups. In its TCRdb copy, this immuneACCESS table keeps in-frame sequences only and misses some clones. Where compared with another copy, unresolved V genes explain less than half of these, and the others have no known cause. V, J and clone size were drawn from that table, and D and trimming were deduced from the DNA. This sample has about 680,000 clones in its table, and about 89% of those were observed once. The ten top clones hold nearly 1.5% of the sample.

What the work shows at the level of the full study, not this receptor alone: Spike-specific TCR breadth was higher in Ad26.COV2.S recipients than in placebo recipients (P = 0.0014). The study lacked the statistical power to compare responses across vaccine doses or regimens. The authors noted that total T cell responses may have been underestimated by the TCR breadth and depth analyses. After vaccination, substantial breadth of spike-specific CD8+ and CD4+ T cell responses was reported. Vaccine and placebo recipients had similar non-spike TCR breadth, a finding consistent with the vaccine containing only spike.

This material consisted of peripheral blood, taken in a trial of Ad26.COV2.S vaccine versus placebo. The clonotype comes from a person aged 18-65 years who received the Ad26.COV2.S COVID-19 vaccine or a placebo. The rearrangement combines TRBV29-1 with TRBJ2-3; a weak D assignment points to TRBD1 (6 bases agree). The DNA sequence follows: TGCAGCGTTAGCAGGGGAGAAACGACAGATACGCAGTATTTT. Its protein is CSVSRGETTDTQYF.